The entry that follows covers one TCR beta chain sequence. What it binds is not known. Libraries were prepared by immunoSEQ multiplex PCR; TCRdb keeps only in-frame clonotypes and omits some of them. The sample lists 150,000 or so clones; roughly nine tenths were seen once. These data belong to a study of T cell responses to AZD1222 COVID-19 vaccine. Study-level results: Reports say nearly half of spike-specific TCRs go after unmutated variant regions. Clonal diversity was possibly underestimated, and white British individuals and females predominated among donors.

Per the germline V gene, CDR1 is SGDLS and CDR2 is YYNGEE. V was clipped by 0 bases and J by 4 bases, with 5 bases between them. The CDR3 runs to 13 residues. The chain employs TRBV9 and TRBJ2-1, with TRBD1 as a possible D gene (5 bases). The clonotype was recovered from an adult in good health. Sequenced here: peripheral blood, sampled on day 0 of AZD1222 vaccination. The CDR3 DNA reads as TGTGCCAGCAGCGTAGAGGGGTACAATGAGCAGTTCTTC. Its translation: CASSVEGYNEQFF.